The present T cell receptor beta chain was sequenced within a study of cytomegalovirus exposure and HLA in healthy donors. Notes on the study in general: An analysis that came later showed most CMV-associated TCR beta chains appearing HLA-restricted. Sequences of the TCR beta chain were said to predict the HLA-A and HLA-B alleles of most subjects accurately.

The CDR3 is 14 residues long. Germline CDR1 PRHDT, CDR2 FYEKMQ (reference sequence). The V and J ends lost 6 bases and 0 bases respectively, with 9 bases between them. In the PCR, 60 Vbeta and 13 Jbeta primers were used. Data came from immunoSEQ multiplex PCR; TCRdb stores just in-frame clones and leaves some out. The sample consists of 65,000 to 90,000 clones, around four fifths of them appearing once. Points on this clone: No antigen is known for it.

The chain combines TRBV13 with TRBJ1-5, with D maybe TRBD1 (6 bases). This clonotype originated in a woman aged 40-49 years in good health and CMV-seropositive. Sequences were obtained from PBMCs. This CDR3 is CASSQGYSNQPQHF. The DNA for the CDR3 is TGTGCCAGCAGTCAGGGGTATAGCAATCAGCCCCAGCATTTT.